A selection of T cell receptor beta chains follows, all from one sample in a study of blood T cells in healthy people across ages. Each CDR3 protein gets one entry after TCRdb re-called the 5' RACE reads with MiXCR. The table includes approximately 290,000 distinct CDR3 sequences, around 27% detected once. The sample taken for sequencing was blood. The receptors stem from a woman aged 70-85 years in good health. Each CDR3 is given with its conserved first and last residue. The order of the fields is V gene, CDR3 protein.

>TRBV5-1
CASSRATGNTEAFF
>TRBV4-2
CASSQEIREKETQYF
>TRBV7-3
CASSSDTNTGELFF
>TRBV11-1
CASRPNPGSTDTQYF
>TRBV5-1
CASSLDLLAGAVTGELFF
>TRBV4-2
CASSQTGENSNQPQHF
>TRBV3-1
CASSLTSDEQYF
>TRBV12-3/TRBV12-4
CASSFLGEKLFF
>TRBV12-3/TRBV12-4
CACSLAGSYGYTF
>TRBV28
CASSPTASGRILYEQYF
>TRBV29-1
CSAGAGADQPQHF
>TRBV27
CASSSTGFGANEKLFF
>TRBV7-2
CASSVQFSSYNEQFF
>TRBV20-1
CSARGLAGADEQYF
>TRBV29-1
CSVALASRDEQFF
>TRBV18
CASSPQQQGSGNTIYF
>TRBV21-1
CASSKRARRGSNQPQHF
>TRBV3-1
CASSPRAAPLYNEQFF
>TRBV29-1
CSVEVRGAEKLFF
>TRBV10-3
CAIRGTEDSSPLHF
>TRBV12-5
CASGLPKPKRGDNEQFF
>TRBV5-1
CASREDGGYEQYF
>TRBV2
CASSPATGIETQYF
>TRBV29-1
CSAGTTACEQYF
>TRBV9
CASSEGPREADTQYF
>TRBV20-1
CSARDNSWNTGELFF
>TRBV18
CASSPRQTLDEQYF
>TRBV3-1
CASSLRTSGRKDTQYF
>TRBV5-1
CASSSDRGLEQYF
>TRBV7-2
CASSLARPPSEQYF
>TRBV7-3
CASSLGVGVQGAYNEQFF
>TRBV6-2/TRBV6-3
CASSEGGGSYEQYF
>TRBV28
CASSSPGWSDGYTF
>TRBV2
CASTQGLAGGEQYF
>TRBV7-2
CASSLGPSSYEQYF
>TRBV7-2
CASSFPGTANSPLHF
>TRBV12-3/TRBV12-4
CASSLRTGLVGQFF
>TRBV6-6
CASRRGLAGGETQYF
>TRBV7-6
CASSLIASGTYEQYF
>TRBV14
CASSMLNSGANVLTF
>TRBV18
CASSPLGTGDYGYTF
>TRBV2
CASKRELGGNEQFF
>TRBV7-2
CASSLVAGDYYNEQFF